These T cell receptor beta chains were read from a single sample in a study of cytomegalovirus exposure and HLA in healthy donors. Sequencing used immunoSEQ multiplex PCR; TCRdb keeps in-frame clones, though not all of them. This sample has roughly 56,000 clones, with more than 90% found just once. The sequencing sample was made of PBMCs. Receptors originate from a man aged 18 to 29 in good health and CMV-seronegative. CDR3s include the opening cysteine and the closing phenylalanine or tryptophan. The D gene is left open where the match is weak. Size values are once, few and many counts, or a class for expanded clones, and some rows have none.

TRBJ1-2 | - | - | TRBV2 | TGTGCCAGCAGTCCTACAGGCAGGGGAGATGGCTACACCTTC | CASSPTGRGDGYTF
TRBJ2-7 | - | - | TRBV28 | TGTGCCAGCGGTTGGTTCGGGAACGAGCAGTACTTC | CASGWFGNEQYF
TRBJ1-1 | - | - | TRBV14 | TGTGCCAGCAGCCAAAGTACAGGGCAAACTGAAGCTTTCTTT | CASSQSTGQTEAFF
TRBJ1-2 | - | - | TRBV6-5 | TGTGCCAGCAGTCGGGGGGCGCTTGATGGCTACACCTTC | CASSRGALDGYTF
TRBJ2-1 | - | - | TRBV4-1 | TGCGCCAGCAGCCAAGGGGCTAATGAGCAGTTCTTC | CASSQGANEQFF
TRBJ2-1 | - | once | TRBV9 | TGTGCCAGCAGCGCCCAGGCTGTCGGGATTAACAATGAGCAGTTCTTC | CASSAQAVGINNEQFF
TRBJ1-2 | - | - | TRBV19 | TGTGCCAGTAGTAGGACAAACTATGGCTACACCTTC | CASSRTNYGYTF
TRBJ2-7 | - | - | TRBV19 | TGTGCCAGTACCAAGACTCTCGAGAGCTCCTACGAGCAGTACTTC | CASTKTLESSYEQYF
TRBJ1-5 | - | - | TRBV7-2 | TGTGCCAGCAGCCGGACAGTAAATCAGCCCCAGCATTTT | CASSRTVNQPQHF
TRBJ2-7 | TRBD2 | - | TRBV5-1 | TGCGCCAGCAGCCATGGATTAGGACTAGCAACGGGCGAGCAGTACTTC | CASSHGLGLATGEQYF
TRBJ1-4 | TRBD1 | - | TRBV5-6 | TGTGCCAGCAGCCCCGCGACAGGGGCTAATGAAAAACTGTTTTTT | CASSPATGANEKLFF
TRBJ2-2 | TRBD2 | once | TRBV19 | TGTGCCAGTAGTAGCGGGAGGGCCAACGGGGAGCTGTTTTTT | CASSSGRANGELFF
TRBJ1-2 | TRBD1 | - | TRBV14 | TGTGCCAGCAGGGGGAAGGGACAGCATGGCTACACCTTC | CASRGKGQHGYTF
TRBJ2-7 | TRBD2 | - | TRBV28 | TGTGCCAGCAGTTTTCTGGCGGGAGAGGCGAGGGAGCAGTACTTC | CASSFLAGEAREQYF
TRBJ2-7 | TRBD1 | once | TRBV10-2 | TGCGCCAGCAGTGCCCCGGACAGGCCCCCCTACGAGCAGTACTTC | CASSAPDRPPYEQYF
TRBJ2-1 | TRBD2 | - | TRBV5-4 | TGTGCCAGCAGCCTCGGAGTGGCGGGAGTTTACGAGCAGTTCTTC | CASSLGVAGVYEQFF
TRBJ2-5 | - | - | TRBV9 | TGTGCCAGCAGCCGACAGACCGTGGAGACCCAGTACTTC | CASSRQTVETQYF
TRBJ1-2 | TRBD1 | - | TRBV10-3 | TGTGCCGCCCCCGGGACAGTCAAATTAGAGAACTATGGCTACACCTTC | CAAPGTVKLENYGYTF
TRBJ2-5 | TRBD1 | - | TRBV7-9 | TGTGCCAGCGGGCAGGGGGCTGAAAAGACCCAGTACTTC | CASGQGAEKTQYF
TRBJ2-3 | - | - | TRBV2 | TGTGCCAGCAGTGGAAGCCAAAGCACAGATACGCAGTATTTT | CASSGSQSTDTQYF
TRBJ2-5 | TRBD2 | - | TRBV7-9 | TGTGCCAGCAGCCCCAGCGGGAAAGAGACCCAGTACTTC | CASSPSGKETQYF
TRBJ2-3 | - | - | TRBV19 | TGTGCCAGTAGTATTCGAGATACGCAGTATTTT | CASSIRDTQYF
TRBJ2-1 | TRBD1 | - | TRBV5-4 | TGTGCCAGCAGCCCGGACAGGGCGACCTACAATGAGCAGTTCTTC | CASSPDRATYNEQFF
TRBJ2-7 | - | - | TRBV4-3 | TGCGCCAGCAGCCAAGATTGGGAGGGGGGGAGCGAGCAGTACTTC | CASSQDWEGGSEQYF
TRBJ2-3 | TRBD1 | few | TRBV5-1 | TGCGCCAGCAGCCCCAGACAGGGGACAGATACGCAGTATTTT | CASSPRQGTDTQYF
TRBJ1-1 | - | - | TRBV27 | TGTGCCAGCAGTCTCTGGACAGACACTGAAGCTTTCTTT | CASSLWTDTEAFF
TRBJ1-2 | - | - | TRBV20-1 | TGCAGTGCTAGAGGTTCGGCGGACTACACCTTC | CSARGSADYTF
TRBJ2-5 | TRBD2 | - | TRBV9 | TGTGCCAGCAGCGTAGGCAGTAGCGGGAGTTTAGAGACCCAGTACTTC | CASSVGSSGSLETQYF
TRBJ2-3 | TRBD2 | - | TRBV13 | TGTGCCAGCAGCCCCACCGCTAGCGGGACGGGCACAGATACGCAGTATTTT | CASSPTASGTGTDTQYF
TRBJ2-1 | TRBD1 | - | TRBV5-4 | TGTGCCAGCAGCTTACTACCGGGACAGGGAGTCAATGAGCAGTTCTTC | CASSLLPGQGVNEQFF
TRBJ2-3 | TRBD2 | - | TRBV9 | TGTGCCAGCAGCGGGGTGACTAGCGGGAGTCCAGATACGCAGTATTTT | CASSGVTSGSPDTQYF
TRBJ2-1 | - | once | TRBV6-6 | TGTGCCAGCAGGGGGGACACGTCTTTCAATGAGCAGTTCTTC | CASRGDTSFNEQFF
TRBJ1-1 | TRBD1 | - | TRBV18 | TGTGCCAGCTCCCAAGGGACAGGCGAGGAGAACACTGAAGCTTTCTTT | CASSQGTGEENTEAFF
TRBJ2-1 | TRBD2 | - | TRBV19 | TGTGCCAGTAGTATAGAACCTAGCGGGAGGGCCAATGAGCAGTTCTTC | CASSIEPSGRANEQFF
TRBJ2-1 | - | - | TRBV7-9 | TGTGCCAGCAGTCTCCTAGTGGCGGGCAATGAGCAGTTCTTC | CASSLLVAGNEQFF
TRBJ2-5 | TRBD2 | - | TRBV4-1 | TGCGCCAGCAGCCTGCTTAGCGGGAGGGAAGAGACCCAGTACTTC | CASSLLSGREETQYF
TRBJ1-2 | - | - | TRBV7-9 | TGTGCCAGCAGCGCAGGGTCACACTATGGCTACACCTTC | CASSAGSHYGYTF
TRBJ2-7 | TRBD1 | - | TRBV5-4 | TGTGCCAGCAGCTGGACAGGCGGCGAGCAGTACTTC | CASSWTGGEQYF
TRBJ1-2 | - | - | TRBV19 | TGTGCCAGTAGTCCGGACAGAAACTATGGCTACACCTTC | CASSPDRNYGYTF
TRBJ2-1 | TRBD2 | - | TRBV5-5 | TGTGCCAGGACGTTTGGTCTAGCGGGCTGGGTTTCCTACAATGAGCAGTTCTTC | CARTFGLAGWVSYNEQFF
TRBJ1-2 | - | - | TRBV7-2 | TGTGCCAGCAGCTTAGGCGGAACTAACTATGGCTACACCTTC | CASSLGGTNYGYTF
TRBJ2-7 | - | once | TRBV28 | TGTGCCAGCACCCCCTGGGCCTCACCCAACGAGCAGTACTTC | CASTPWASPNEQYF
TRBJ2-7 | - | - | TRBV9 | TGTGCCAGCAGCGTCTCCTCCGGTTACGAGCAGTACTTC | CASSVSSGYEQYF
TRBJ2-7 | TRBD2 | - | TRBV2 | TGTGCCAGCAGTCCCGGGACAGGGTCGGGACTAGCGGGAGTTTCTAGCTCCTACGAGCAGTACTTC | CASSPGTGSGLAGVSSSYEQYF
TRBJ1-1 | TRBD1 | once | TRBV28 | TGTGCCAGCAGAGAAGGGGGCACGGTAGAAACTGAAGCTTTCTTT | CASREGGTVETEAFF
TRBJ1-3 | TRBD1 | - | TRBV18 | TGTGCCAGCCCGGGGACAGGGAGTTTTGGAAACACCATATATTTT | CASPGTGSFGNTIYF
TRBJ2-6 | - | - | TRBV28 | TGTGCCAGCAGTTTAGAGGGCGAGGCTGGGGCCAACGTCCTGACTTTC | CASSLEGEAGANVLTF
TRBJ2-5 | - | - | TRBV6-6 | TGTGCCAGCAGGACCTTAGGGGGAAAAGAGACCCAGTACTTC | CASRTLGGKETQYF
TRBJ2-3 | TRBD2 | - | TRBV7-2 | TGTGCCAGCAGCTTGACTAGCGGGAGGGATACGCAGTATTTT | CASSLTSGRDTQYF
TRBJ2-3 | - | - | TRBV14 | TGTGCCAGCAGCCAAGTGTCCAGGGTTGGATTAGATACGCAGTATTTT | CASSQVSRVGLDTQYF
TRBJ2-7 | - | few | TRBV7-2 | TGTGCCAGCAGCTTAGTTTTCATGGGTGGGGGGGCGCGGTACGAGCAGTACTTC | CASSLVFMGGGARYEQYF
TRBJ1-5 | - | - | TRBV2 | TGTGCCAGCAGCCTAAAGGGGCAGGGCGCTCAGCCCCAGCATTTT | CASSLKGQGAQPQHF
TRBJ2-3 | - | - | TRBV6-5 | TGTGCCAGCAGTTCGGATCGGGCGCAGTATTTT | CASSSDRAQYF